This T cell receptor beta chain was profiled in a study of vaccination and CD4 T cells after COVID-19. On the study more broadly: Six males and four females, two of them Hispanic, were enrolled as convalescents. Study-wide results and caveats: In median terms, SARS-CoV-2-reactive clonotypes went from approximately 23 to 38, a nonsignificant rise.

The treatment was: roughly ten-day PBMC culture with coronavirus spike peptide pools or control peptides (ViraFEST assay). Replacement of half the medium with fresh IL-2 medium took place on days 3 and 7. Looked up from germline, CDR1 is ENHRY and CDR2 is SYGVKD. CDR3 length: 13 amino acids. Trimming removed 3 bases at V and 7 bases at J, with 10 bases between. Remarks on this clonotype: Its specificity is not known.

At the Johns Hopkins FTIC core, DNA taken from cultured CD4+ T cells was sequenced by way of the Oncomine TCR Beta short-read assay. After culture, CD4+ T cells served as the source for genomic DNA extraction. Each CDR3 protein is one row after TCRdb ran MiXCR on the PCR reads. There are 10,000 to 15,000 distinct CDR3 sequences in the sample; about two thirds occur only once, and less than 35% lies in the top ten. Sequencing used CD4+ T cells from blood, cultured in vitro. The source is a human donor who had recovered from COVID-19. The chain is built from TRBV10-3 and TRBJ1-5, with a possible D match to TRBD1 (5 bases). The CDR3 loop reads CAISERGGQPQHF. The CDR3 DNA reads TGTGCCATCAGTGAAAGGGGAGGCCAGCCCCAGCATTTT.